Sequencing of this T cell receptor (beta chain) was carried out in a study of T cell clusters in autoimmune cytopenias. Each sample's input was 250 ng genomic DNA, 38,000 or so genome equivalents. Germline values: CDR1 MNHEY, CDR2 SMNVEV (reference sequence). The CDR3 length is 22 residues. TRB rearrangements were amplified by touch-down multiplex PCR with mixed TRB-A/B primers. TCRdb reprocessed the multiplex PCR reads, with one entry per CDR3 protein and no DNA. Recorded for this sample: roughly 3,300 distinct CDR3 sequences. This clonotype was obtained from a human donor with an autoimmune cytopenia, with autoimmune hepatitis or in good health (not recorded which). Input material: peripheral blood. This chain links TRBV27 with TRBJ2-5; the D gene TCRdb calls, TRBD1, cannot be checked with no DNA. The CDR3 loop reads CASLLLPDMGETQYFWGETQYF.